These 3 T cell receptor beta chains were sequenced from one sample in a study of OX40 agonist ivuxolimab in advanced cancers. Repertoires were generated with immunoSEQ multiplex PCR, while TCRdb's copy carries only in-frame clones and drops some. The sample yields around 75,000 clones, approximately 78% seen once. The sequencing here drew on CD4+ or CD8+ T cells sorted from blood, taken in a trial of the OX40 agonist ivuxolimab. The receptors originated from an adult with an advanced solid tumor such as melanoma, head and neck, liver or kidney cancer.

The chain is built from TRBV2 and TRBJ2-7; TRBD2 is a possible D gene (5 bases). In germline, CDR1 is SNHLY, CDR2 FYNNEI. V was pared by 3 bases and J by 12 bases, with 12 bases between. This CDR3 region has 11 residues. The CDR3 reads CASSDWGERYF. DNA of the CDR3: TGTGCCAGCAGTGATTGGGGAGAGAGGTACTTC.

V and J are TRBV7-2 and TRBJ2-4, with D perhaps TRBD1 (7 bases). The CDR3 is 15 residues long. Trimming took off 3 bases at V and 9 bases at J, with 18 bases between the two ends. Looked up from germline, CDR1 is SGHTA and CDR2 is FQGNSA. CDR3 DNA: TGTGCCAGCAGCTTGGGGAAGGCCAGGGGGGCCATTCAGTACTTC. The encoded protein is CASSLGKARGAIQYF.

V is TRBV7-9 and J is TRBJ2-3; 9 bases are a match to TRBD1. The CDR3 sequence is 15 residues long. J lost 5 bases, V lost 2 bases, and 5 bases had no gene match. Germline values: CDR1 SEHNR, CDR2 FQNEAQ (reference sequence). CDR3 in amino acids: CASSLRDRVIDTQYF. CDR3 nucleotide sequence: TGTGCCAGCAGCTTAAGGGACAGGGTAATAGATACGCAGTATTTT.